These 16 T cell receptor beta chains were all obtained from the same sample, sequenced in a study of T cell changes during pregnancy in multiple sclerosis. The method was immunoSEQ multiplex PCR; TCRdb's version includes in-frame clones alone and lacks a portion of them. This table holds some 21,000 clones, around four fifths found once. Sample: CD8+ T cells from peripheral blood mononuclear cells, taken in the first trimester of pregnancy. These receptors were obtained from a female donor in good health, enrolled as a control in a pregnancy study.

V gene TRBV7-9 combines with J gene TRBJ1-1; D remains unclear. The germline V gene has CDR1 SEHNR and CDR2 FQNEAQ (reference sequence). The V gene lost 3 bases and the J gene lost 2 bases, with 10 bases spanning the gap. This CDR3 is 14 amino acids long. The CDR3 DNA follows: TGTGCCAGCAGCTTCCCCGAGGTTAACACTGAAGCTTTCTTT. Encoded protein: CASSFPEVNTEAFF.

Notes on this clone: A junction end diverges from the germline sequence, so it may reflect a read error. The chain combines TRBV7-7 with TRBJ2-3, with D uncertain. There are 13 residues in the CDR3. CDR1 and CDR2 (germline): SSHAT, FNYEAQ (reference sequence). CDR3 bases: TGTGCTAGCACCGAACTGCAGGCAGATACGCAGTATTTT. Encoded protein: CASTELQADTQYF.

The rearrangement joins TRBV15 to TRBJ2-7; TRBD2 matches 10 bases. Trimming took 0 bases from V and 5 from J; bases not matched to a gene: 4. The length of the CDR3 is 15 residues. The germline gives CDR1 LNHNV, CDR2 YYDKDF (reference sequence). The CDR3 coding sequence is TGTGCCACCAGCAGAGAAAGCGGGAGGGCTCACGAGCAGTACTTC. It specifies CATSRESGRAHEQYF.

The CDR3 coding sequence is TGTGCCAGCAGCCGAACGGGACTAGCGGGGGTCGGTTACGAGCAGTACTTC. Translated, it gives CASSRTGLAGVGYEQYF. The rearrangement uses TRBV7-9 and TRBJ2-7; 14 nucleotides agree with TRBD2. Trimming cost V 5 bases and J 4 bases; bases outside gene matches: 10. The CDR3 totals 17 residues. Germline CDR1 is SEHNR and CDR2 is FQNEAQ (reference sequence).

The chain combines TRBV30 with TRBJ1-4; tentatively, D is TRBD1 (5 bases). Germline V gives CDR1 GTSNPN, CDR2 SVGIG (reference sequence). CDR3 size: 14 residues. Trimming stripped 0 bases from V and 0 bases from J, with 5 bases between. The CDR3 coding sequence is TGTGCCTGGAGTGTAGGGGCAACTAATGAAAAACTGTTTTTT. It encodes CAWSVGATNEKLFF.

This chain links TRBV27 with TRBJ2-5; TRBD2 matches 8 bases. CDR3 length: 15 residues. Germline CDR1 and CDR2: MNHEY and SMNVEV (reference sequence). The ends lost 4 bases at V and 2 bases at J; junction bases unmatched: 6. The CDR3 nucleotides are TGTGCCAGCAGTTACGGACTAGCTCTACAAGAGACCCAGTACTTC. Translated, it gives CASSYGLALQETQYF.

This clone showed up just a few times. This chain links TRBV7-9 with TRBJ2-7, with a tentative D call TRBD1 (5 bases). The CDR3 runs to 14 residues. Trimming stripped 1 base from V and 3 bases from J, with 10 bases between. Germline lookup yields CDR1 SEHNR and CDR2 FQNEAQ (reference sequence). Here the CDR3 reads CASSLGGMNYEQYF. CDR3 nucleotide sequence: TGTGCCAGCAGCTTAGGGGGCATGAACTACGAGCAGTACTTC.

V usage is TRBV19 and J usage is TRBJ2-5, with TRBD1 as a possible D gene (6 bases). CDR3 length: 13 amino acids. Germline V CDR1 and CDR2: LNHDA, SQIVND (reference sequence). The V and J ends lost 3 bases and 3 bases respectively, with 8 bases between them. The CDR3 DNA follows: TGTGCCAGTAGTATGGGGGCAGAAGAGACCCAGTACTTC. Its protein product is CASSMGAEETQYF.

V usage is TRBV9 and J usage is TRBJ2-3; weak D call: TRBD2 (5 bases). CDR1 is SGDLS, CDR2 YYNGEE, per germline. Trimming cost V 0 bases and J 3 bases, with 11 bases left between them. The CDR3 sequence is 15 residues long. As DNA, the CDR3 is TGTGCCAGCAGCGTAGGGGATAGCGCAACAGATACGCAGTATTTT. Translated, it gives CASSVGDSATDTQYF.

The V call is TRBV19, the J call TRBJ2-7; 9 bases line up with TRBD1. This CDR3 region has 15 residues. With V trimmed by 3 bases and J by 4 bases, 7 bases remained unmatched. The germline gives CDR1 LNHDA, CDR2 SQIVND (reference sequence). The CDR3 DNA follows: TGTGCCAGTAGTATGACCCTAGGGACAGGGTACGAGCAGTACTTC. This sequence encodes CASSMTLGTGYEQYF.

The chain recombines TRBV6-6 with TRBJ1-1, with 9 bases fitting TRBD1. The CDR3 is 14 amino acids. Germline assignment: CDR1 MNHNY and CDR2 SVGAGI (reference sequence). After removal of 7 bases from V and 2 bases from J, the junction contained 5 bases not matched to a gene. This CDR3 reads CASTEDRGNTEAFF. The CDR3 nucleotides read TGTGCCAGCACCGAGGACAGGGGAAACACTGAAGCTTTCTTT.

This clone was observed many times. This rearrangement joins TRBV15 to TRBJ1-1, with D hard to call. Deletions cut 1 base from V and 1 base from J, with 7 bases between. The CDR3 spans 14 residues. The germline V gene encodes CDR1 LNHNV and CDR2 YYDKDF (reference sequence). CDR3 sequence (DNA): TGTGCCACCAGCAGAGCGGCGGAGAACACTGAAGCTTTCTTT. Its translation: CATSRAAENTEAFF.

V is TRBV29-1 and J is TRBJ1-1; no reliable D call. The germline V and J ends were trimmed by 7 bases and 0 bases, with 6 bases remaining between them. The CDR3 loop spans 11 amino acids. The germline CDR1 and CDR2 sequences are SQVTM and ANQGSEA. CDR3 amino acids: CSALVNTEAFF. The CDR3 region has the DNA TGCAGCGCTTTAGTGAACACTGAAGCTTTCTTT.

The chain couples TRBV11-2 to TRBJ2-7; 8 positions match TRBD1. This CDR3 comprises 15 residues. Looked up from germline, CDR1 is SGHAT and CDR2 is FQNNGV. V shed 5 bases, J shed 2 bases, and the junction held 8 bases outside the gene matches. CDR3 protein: CASSGTGGRPYEQYF. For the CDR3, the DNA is TGTGCCAGCAGCGGTACAGGGGGTCGCCCCTACGAGCAGTACTTC.

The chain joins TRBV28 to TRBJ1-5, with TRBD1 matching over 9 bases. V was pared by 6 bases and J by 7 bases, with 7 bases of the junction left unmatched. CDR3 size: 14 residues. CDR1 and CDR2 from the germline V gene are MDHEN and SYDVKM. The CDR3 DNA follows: TGTGCCAGCAGACGGACAGGGGCCTGGCAGCCCCAGCATTTT. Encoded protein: CASRRTGAWQPQHF.

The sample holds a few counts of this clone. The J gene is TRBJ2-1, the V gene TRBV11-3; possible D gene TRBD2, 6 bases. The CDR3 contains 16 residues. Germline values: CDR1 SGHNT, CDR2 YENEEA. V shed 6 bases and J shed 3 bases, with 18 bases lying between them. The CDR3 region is CASSQGGLAYYNEQFF. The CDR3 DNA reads TGTGCCAGCAGTCAAGGTGGGCTAGCGTACTACAATGAGCAGTTCTTC.